One sample yielded the 28 T cell receptor beta chains listed below, sequenced in a study of regulatory T cells in long-lasting Graves disease. This sample's time point: persistent/refractory GD, antithyroid drugs over 5 years with positive TRAb. PBMCs provided the RNA from which the TCR library was made. CDR3 regions were amplified by Arm-PCR using iRepertoire HTBI primers to build TCR beta libraries. Each CDR3 protein is one row after TCRdb ran MiXCR on the multiplex PCR reads. Found here are a few hundred thousand distinct CDR3 sequences, roughly a quarter of them singletons; the top ten hold 26%. Sequencing was performed on peripheral blood mononuclear cells (PBMCs), taken when the disease was refractory, from a patient treated with antithyroid drugs. The receptors stem from a female donor with Graves disease.

In its sample, this clonotype was seen a few times. J is TRBJ1-1 and V is TRBV29-1; 9 nucleotides line up with TRBD1. V trimming: 6 bases; J trimming: 3 bases; junction bases outside the gene matches: 5. CDR3 length: 13 residues. Germline V gene sequence: CDR1 SQVTM, CDR2 ANQGSEA. The CDR3, as DNA: TGCAGCGTGACGACAGGGGGGTACACTGAAGCTTTCTTT. Translating gives CSVTTGGYTEAFF.

There are many counts of this clonotype. This sequence joins TRBV2 and TRBJ1-5; 8 positions match TRBD1. The germline V gene encodes CDR1 SNHLY and CDR2 FYNNEI. The CDR3 length is 14 residues. The ends lost 8 bases at V and 6 bases at J; junction bases unmatched: 9. The CDR3 region has the DNA TGTGCCAGCCGCCGGACAGGGTTTGGTCAGCCCCAGCATTTT. This translates into CASRRTGFGQPQHF.

This sequence joins TRBV6-5 and TRBJ2-1; no reliable D call. With 2 bases removed from V and 9 bases from J, the gap between germline ends came to 14 bases. CDR3 length equals 14 residues. Germline CDR1 and CDR2: MNHEY and SVGAGI. The CDR3 loop reads CASSYEVFRSEQFF. DNA of the CDR3: TGTGCCAGCAGTTACGAGGTTTTTCGGAGTGAGCAGTTCTTC.

The chain couples TRBV10-3 to TRBJ1-3, with 10 bases lining up with TRBD1. Germline V gene lookup returns CDR1 ENHRY and CDR2 SYGVKD. Trimming took 4 bases from V and 0 from J; bases not matched to a gene: 0. The CDR3 contains 15 residues. The CDR3 is CAISGDRGSGNTIYF. The CDR3 region has the DNA TGTGCCATCAGTGGGGACAGGGGCTCTGGAAACACCATATATTTT.

This clonotype has more than one count but fewer than ten. Germline is not matched at one junction end, which may reflect a read error. This chain connects TRBV11-2 to TRBJ2-7, with TRBD1 matching 7 bases. The germline CDR1 and CDR2 sequences are SGHAT and FQNNGV. The CDR3 length is 15 residues. The CDR3, as DNA: TGTGCCAGCGGCTTAGATAGGGGGCTTAGGGACGAGCAGTACTTC. It yields the protein CASGLDRGLRDEQYF.

This clonotype was detected many times. The CDR3 DNA sequence: TGTGCCAGCAGGGACAGAGCGTCTAACTATGGCTACACCTTC. It encodes CASRDRASNYGYTF. This rearrangement joins TRBV2 to TRBJ1-2; a weak D match, TRBD1 (6 bases). The V end lost 6 bases, the J end lost 0 bases, and 11 bases lay between the germline ends. CDR3 length: 14 residues. Looked up from germline, CDR1 is SNHLY and CDR2 is FYNNEI.

This clonotype was counted between two and nine times. The chain joins TRBV9 to TRBJ1-2; 7 bases match TRBD1. CDR3 length equals 15 residues. Germline CDR1 reads SGDLS; CDR2 reads YYNGEE. With 3 bases clipped from V and 2 bases from J, the junction kept 7 bases outside the gene matches. The CDR3 sequence: CASSAEGAGNYGYTF. DNA of the CDR3: TGTGCCAGCAGCGCCGAGGGGGCGGGGAACTATGGCTACACCTTC.

This clonotype was detected only a few times. The V call is TRBV7-2, the J call TRBJ1-6, with D perhaps TRBD1 (5 bases). Germline CDR1 reads SGHTA; CDR2 reads FQGNSA. The V end was cut by 1 base, the J end by 10 bases, with 14 bases between. The CDR3 is made up of 15 amino acids. This CDR3 is CASSLGRQLASPLHF. The CDR3 DNA sequence: TGTGCCAGCAGCTTAGGGAGACAGTTGGCGTCACCCCTCCACTTT.

This clonotype was counted ten times or more. The chain couples TRBV20-1 to TRBJ2-1; D call uncertain. The V gene's germline CDR1 is DFQATT and CDR2 SNEGSKA (reference sequence). V lost 8 bases and J lost 8, with 10 bases in between. This CDR3 spans 10 amino acids. The CDR3 DNA sequence: TGCAGTACCGTGATAGATGAGCAGTTCTTC. Translated: CSTVIDEQFF.

This chain joins TRBV5-1 and TRBJ1-1; no clear D gene. Trimming removed 2 bases from V and 4 bases from J, with 12 bases in between. The CDR3 is 14 residues long. From germline, CDR1 is SGHRS and CDR2 YFSETQ. The CDR3 bases are TGCGCCAGCAGCTTCAGAGGGATAGGCACTGAAGCTTTCTTT. The encoded protein is CASSFRGIGTEAFF.

This clonotype was found many times. The rearrangement uses TRBV2 and TRBJ2-5; D uncertain. The CDR3 consists of 14 residues. Germline V CDR1 and CDR2: SNHLY, FYNNEI. Trimming cost V 6 bases and J 2 bases, with 13 bases left between them. CDR3 coding DNA: TGTGCCAGCAGCCGGCTTTTACAGCAAGAGACCCAGTACTTC. Protein sequence: CASSRLLQQETQYF.

This clonotype was detected a few times. V usage is TRBV7-2 and J usage is TRBJ1-5; the D is unclear. The CDR3 length is 14 residues. V was pared by 5 bases and J by 9 bases, with 17 bases between. CDR1 is SGHTA, CDR2 FQGNSA, per germline. DNA of the CDR3: TGTGCCAGCAGCCCTTCTAGGGCTAGAGGGCCCCAGCATTTT. It translates to CASSPSRARGPQHF.

The chain employs TRBV29-1 and TRBJ2-7, with 8 bases fitting TRBD1. CDR3 length: 12 amino acids. Losses at the gene ends were 7 bases for V and 5 bases for J; bases not matched to a gene: 7. Per germline, CDR1 SQVTM and CDR2 ANQGSEA. CDR3 sequence (DNA): TGCAGCGCTCGGACAGGGATCCACGAGCAGTACTTC. Its protein product is CSARTGIHEQYF.

This clonotype was seen ten or more times. The V call is TRBV28, the J call TRBJ1-5; D is perhaps TRBD1 (5 bases). The CDR3 length is 13 residues. Germline CDR1 and CDR2: MDHEN and SYDVKM. V was cut by 6 bases and J by 7 bases, with 13 bases left in between. The CDR3 nucleotides read TGTGCCAGCAGGCTTCGGGGGGACCAGCCCCAGCATTTT. It is translated as CASRLRGDQPQHF.

The chain joins TRBV29-1 to TRBJ1-5; a possible D gene is TRBD1 (6 bases). The CDR3 runs 15 residues. Per germline, CDR1 SQVTM and CDR2 ANQGSEA. Trimming took 6 bases from V and 0 from J, leaving 15 bases between them. DNA of the CDR3: TGCAGCGTAGCTAGTACAGGGTCTAGCAATCAGCCCCAGCATTTT. Its protein is CSVASTGSSNQPQHF.

In the case of this clonotype: A junction boundary mismatches the germline segment, possibly from a read error. The gene calls are TRBV7-2 and TRBJ1-2; TRBD1 agrees at 7 bases. The germline gives CDR1 SGHTA, CDR2 FQGNSA. This CDR3 comprises 15 residues. CDR3 nucleotide sequence: TGTGCCAGCAGCTTAGATAAAGGGGGCGCGAGGGGCTACATCTTC. Protein sequence: CASSLDKGGARGYIF.

This clonotype occurred many times. The chain combines TRBV2 with TRBJ2-2; 9 bases are shared with TRBD2. With 4 bases clipped from V and 5 bases from J, the junction kept 5 bases outside the gene matches. The CDR3 has 15 residues. Germline assignment: CDR1 SNHLY and CDR2 FYNNEI. The CDR3 region has the DNA TGTGCCAGCAGTGTAGCGGGAGTAGGTACCGGGGAGCTGTTTTTT. Translation: CASSVAGVGTGELFF.

This chain connects TRBV6-1 to TRBJ2-4, with 12 bases that match TRBD2. The CDR3 totals 20 residues. Germline V gives CDR1 MNHNS, CDR2 SASEGT. The V and J ends lost 5 bases and 1 base, in that order; junction bases with no gene match: 15. DNA for the CDR3: TGTGCCAGCAGTCCGTTGACTAGCGGGAGCGCGGTGTCGGCCAAAAACATTCAGTACTTC. Its translation is CASSPLTSGSAVSAKNIQYF.

This clonotype has at least ten counts. The rearrangement links TRBV3-1 to TRBJ1-1; tentative D call: TRBD1 (6 bases). V dropped 1 base and J dropped 10 bases, with 10 bases sitting between them. The CDR3 totals 12 residues. The V gene's germline CDR1 is LGHDT and CDR2 YNNKEL (reference sequence). The CDR3 region is CASSQGGRGAFF. CDR3 in DNA: TGTGCCAGCAGCCAAGGGGGGCGCGGAGCTTTCTTT.

A few counts support this clonotype. This chain connects TRBV19 to TRBJ2-2, with TRBD2 identical over 8 bases. The CDR3 is 15 amino acids. The germline gives CDR1 LNHDA, CDR2 SQIVND (reference sequence). J gave up 4 bases and V 3 bases, and 4 bases lay outside the gene matches. Here the CDR3 reads CASSMGLVGTGELFF. CDR3 DNA: TGTGCCAGTAGTATGGGACTAGTAGGCACCGGGGAGCTGTTTTTT.

The sample holds many counts of this clonotype. The rearrangement uses TRBV7-3 and TRBJ2-7, with D hard to call. The CDR3 loop spans 13 amino acids. Trimming cost V 4 bases and J 6 bases, with 13 bases left between them. Germline V gene data show CDR1 as SGHTA and CDR2 as FQGTGA. The CDR3 spells CASSSQATGEQYF. CDR3 coding DNA: TGTGCCAGCAGCTCGCAGGCAACGGGCGAGCAGTACTTC.

V and J are TRBV11-2 and TRBJ2-1; 7 positions agree with TRBD1. The J segment lost 3 bases and the V segment lost 8 bases, leaving 13 bases of the junction unmatched. Germline CDR1 and CDR2: SGHAT and FQNNGV. This CDR3 region has 16 residues. CDR3: CASFPIRDSDYNEQFF. The DNA of the CDR3 is TGTGCCAGCTTCCCCATCCGGGACAGCGACTACAATGAGCAGTTCTTC.

The sample holds many counts of this clonotype. The chain combines TRBV2 with TRBJ2-5, with D unclear. Germline assignment: CDR1 SNHLY and CDR2 FYNNEI. Trimming took 7 bases from V and 3 from J, leaving 6 bases between them. This CDR3 has 11 residues. CDR3 coding DNA: TGTGCCAGCACTCTGAAAGAGACCCAGTACTTC. Its protein product is CASTLKETQYF.

V gene TRBV12-3 or TRBV12-4 combines with J gene TRBJ2-2; D gene unclear. This CDR3 contains 13 residues. Trimming cost V 3 bases and J 5 bases, with 7 bases left between them. The CDR3 coding sequence is TGTGCCAGCAGTTTTGGCTCAACCGGGGAGCTGTTTTTT. This codes for CASSFGSTGELFF.

This clonotype was seen repeatedly, ten times or more. The V call is TRBV28, the J call TRBJ1-4; D is unclear. Between the trimmed V and J ends, which lost 6 bases and 8 bases, there was a span of 7 bases. Germline CDR1 and CDR2: MDHEN and SYDVKM. CDR3 size: 11 residues. For the CDR3, the DNA is TGTGCCAGCAGCTTTGGCGAAAAACTGTTTTTT. This sequence encodes CASSFGEKLFF.

The chain links TRBV18 to TRBJ1-4, with 9 positions matching TRBD1. The V gene's germline CDR1 is KGHSH and CDR2 LQKENI. J gave up 0 bases and V 5 bases, and 4 bases lay outside the gene matches. This CDR3 spans 16 amino acids. The CDR3 is CASSRTGVATNEKLFF. Written as DNA, the CDR3 is TGTGCCAGCTCAAGGACAGGGGTGGCAACTAATGAAAAACTGTTTTTT.

In its sample, this clonotype was seen a few times. The chain uses TRBV20-1 and TRBJ2-2; TRBD2 aligns across 8 bases. V was clipped by 3 bases and J by 3 bases; unmatched bases: 3. The CDR3 runs to 14 residues. Germline V gene lookup returns CDR1 DFQATT and CDR2 SNEGSKA (reference sequence). The CDR3 sequence: CSASASGYTGELFF. The CDR3, as DNA: TGCAGTGCTAGTGCTAGCGGGTACACCGGGGAGCTGTTTTTT.

A remark on this clonotype: The CDR3 ends on some other residue instead of the conserved phenylalanine or tryptophan, so this is likely a read error. V is TRBV27 and J is TRBJ2-7; 9 nucleotides align to TRBD2. Germline V lookup: CDR1 MNHEY, CDR2 SMNVEV (reference sequence). V dropped 3 bases and J dropped 4; count of bases not matched to a gene: 16. CDR3 length: 18 amino acids. CDR3 loop: CASSLGQAGGTSFYEQYS. CDR3 nucleotide sequence: TGTGCCAGCAGTTTGGGGCAGGCGGGGGGGACTAGTTTTTACGAGCAGTACTCC.